This entry lists 6 T cell receptor beta chains sequenced from one sample in a study of breast tumors, draining lymph nodes, adjacent tissues. In TCRdb, the multiplex PCR reads were re-called with MiXCR into one record per CDR3 protein. The table records 84,000 or so distinct CDR3 sequences, approximately 30% of them present only once. Samples came from axillary lymph nodes draining the breast cancer. Sequencing was done on a sample of axillary lymph node tissue. The source is a female donor with breast cancer. Some clones in this sample may be carry-over from other donors' samples.

This clonotype was recorded at least ten times. The chain uses TRBV12-3 or TRBV12-4 and TRBJ2-1; TRBD2 matches 9 bases. The CDR3 is 15 amino acids. The J segment lost 2 bases and the V segment lost 7 bases, leaving 6 bases of the junction unmatched. CDR3 amino acids: CASNPGLAPYNEQFF. The CDR3 coding sequence is TGTGCCAGCAATCCGGGACTAGCTCCCTACAATGAGCAGTTCTTC.

This clonotype came up many times. The rearrangement joins TRBV5-6 to TRBJ2-7; D assignment may be TRBD1 or TRBD2 (6 bases each). CDR1 is SGHDT, CDR2 YYEEEE, per germline. V shed 0 bases and J shed 6 bases, with 19 bases lying between them. The CDR3 is 16 residues long. CDR3 sequence (DNA): TGTGCCAGCAGCTTGGTGCCGAACAGGGAGGTAGGCGAGCAGTACTTC. Translating gives CASSLVPNREVGEQYF.

With respect to this clonotype: A much more abundant neighbour one base away suggests this may be a read error. The chain carries TRBV6-2 or TRBV6-3 and TRBJ2-3; perhaps TRBD2 as D (6 bases). In germline, CDR1 is MNHEY, CDR2 SVGEGT. The CDR3 has 17 amino acids. This CDR3 reads CASSYPPGRLGTDTRYF. CDR3 sequence (DNA): TGTGCCAGCAGTTACCCCCCTGGGAGGTTGGGCACAGATACGCGGTATTTT.

Ten or more counts support this clonotype. J is TRBJ2-2 and V is TRBV7-3, with D possibly TRBD1 on 5 matching bases. Trimming removed 6 bases from V and 2 bases from J, with 10 bases in between. This CDR3 is built from 14 residues. CDR1 and CDR2 from the germline V gene are SGHTA and FQGTGA. CDR3 coding DNA: TGTGCCAGCAGACAAGACAGAAACACCGGGGAGCTGTTTTTT. It is translated as CASRQDRNTGELFF.

V usage is TRBV20-1 and J usage is TRBJ2-3; 15 bases align to TRBD2. The germline V gene has CDR1 DFQATT and CDR2 SNEGSKA (reference sequence). With V trimmed by 3 bases and J by 3 bases, 7 bases remained unmatched. This CDR3 is 17 amino acids long. The CDR3 bases are TGCAGTGCTAGTCGGACTAGCGGGAGGGCCTGGACAGATACGCAGTATTTT. Protein: CSASRTSGRAWTDTQYF.

The chain links TRBV29-1 to TRBJ1-2, with D perhaps matching TRBD1 (6 bases). Trimming left V 3 bases short and J 8 bases short, with 16 bases between. Germline V gives CDR1 SQVTM, CDR2 ANQGSEA. The CDR3 sequence is 13 residues long. The chain's CDR3 is CSVDIRGIRGYTF. The CDR3 DNA reads as TGCAGCGTTGATATCAGGGGTATCAGGGGCTACACCTTC.